This T cell receptor beta chain was sequenced during a study of T cells in Graves' hyperthyroidism and ophthalmopathy. The CDR3 sequence is 12 residues long. CDR1 and CDR2 from the germline V gene are SGHNT and YYREEE (reference sequence). Deletions cut 9 bases from V and 2 bases from J, with 12 bases between. Amplification of TCR beta CDR3 regions was performed using RNA transcripts as template. HTBI primers were the set used in a first-round RT-PCR of the TCR CDR3. TCRdb itself ran the multiplex PCR reads through MiXCR, one entry per CDR3 protein. Of more than 350,000 distinct CDR3 sequences in the sample, 15% are singletons; the top ten hold approximately 32%. Source material for PBMCs was around 10 ml fresh peripheral blood.

Material for sequencing was blood. V usage is TRBV5-4 and J usage is TRBJ2-7; the D is unclear. This TCR derives from a woman aged 25 to 39 with Graves' hyperthyroidism. The chain's CDR3 is CATSIGTYEQYF. The CDR3 DNA reads TGTGCCACCTCGATAGGGACCTACGAGCAGTACTTC.